Listed here are 29 T cell receptor beta chains from one sample, sequenced in a study of T cells after somatic rescue of genetic block. Assay used: immunoSEQ multiplex PCR; TCRdb lists only in-frame clones, some missing. The sample holds 10,000 to 15,000 clones, under 85% seen once. The sequenced sample was peripheral blood mononuclear cells (PBMCs). Every receptor here comes from a boy aged 5-17 years.

This clone was seen more than once but under ten times. V and J are TRBV6-5 and TRBJ1-1; TRBD1 aligns across 7 bases. The CDR3 sequence is 14 residues long. J gave up 3 bases and V 7 bases, and 8 bases lay outside the gene matches. CDR1 is MNHEY, CDR2 SVGAGI, per germline. CDR3: CASTPTGSDTEAFF. The CDR3 DNA reads TGTGCCAGCACCCCGACAGGGAGTGACACTGAAGCTTTCTTT.

V and J are TRBV7-8 and TRBJ2-7; D uncertain. Deletions cut 1 base from V and 0 bases from J, with 13 bases between. The length of the CDR3 is 16 residues. The V gene's germline CDR1 is SGHVS and CDR2 FQNEAQ. The chain's CDR3 is CASSLEKGTYSYEQYF. CDR3 nucleotide sequence: TGTGCCAGCAGCTTAGAGAAGGGCACTTACTCCTACGAGCAGTACTTC.

Only a few counts were recorded for this clone. The genes are TRBV19 and TRBJ2-5, with a weak D call TRBD1 (5 bases). The CDR3 has 13 amino acids. CDR1 is LNHDA and CDR2 is SQIVND in the germline V gene (reference sequence). Trimming cost V 3 bases and J 4 bases, with 9 bases left between them. The CDR3 DNA sequence: TGTGCCAGTAGTATTGCAGGGTTAGAGACCCAGTACTTC. Translation gives CASSIAGLETQYF.

The chain combines TRBV5-6 with TRBJ2-1, with D perhaps TRBD1 or TRBD2 (5 bases each). Deletions cut 4 bases from V and 1 base from J, with 9 bases between. CDR3 length: 14 residues. Germline CDR1 reads SGHDT; CDR2 reads YYEEEE. The CDR3 is CASSTWGSYNEQFF. CDR3 sequence (DNA): TGTGCCAGCAGCACCTGGGGGTCCTACAATGAGCAGTTCTTC.

V is TRBV5-1 and J is TRBJ2-3, with TRBD2 identical over 9 bases. CDR1 is SGHRS, CDR2 YFSETQ, per germline. The CDR3 has 14 amino acids. Trimming at V came to 6 bases and at J to 6 bases, leaving 8 bases not matched to a gene. The CDR3 loop is CASKINSGGDTQYF. The CDR3 DNA follows: TGCGCCAGCAAAATTAATAGCGGGGGTGATACGCAGTATTTT.

The chain is built from TRBV30 and TRBJ1-2; TRBD1 might be the D (5 bases). Germline V CDR1 and CDR2: GTSNPN, SVGIG (reference sequence). There are 12 residues in the CDR3. Trimming removed 8 bases at V and 4 bases at J, with 14 bases between. This CDR3 reads CAHRDEAYGYTF. For the CDR3, the DNA is TGTGCCCATCGGGACGAAGCCTATGGCTACACCTTC. The whole variable domain, remainder taken from reference TRBV30 and TRBJ1-2, is SQTIHQWPATLVQPVGSPLSLECTVEGTSNPNLYWYRQAAGRGLQLLFYSVGIGQISSEVPQNLSASRPQDRQFILSSKKLLLSDSGFYLCAHRDEAYGYTFGSGTRLTVV.

The V call is TRBV28, the J call TRBJ2-2; no definite D call. V dropped 2 bases and J dropped 1 base, with 11 bases sitting between them. The length of the CDR3 is 16 residues. Germline V lookup: CDR1 MDHEN, CDR2 SYDVKM. CDR3 in amino acids: CASSLRVHLNTGELFF. CDR3 coding DNA: TGTGCCAGCAGTTTACGAGTACACCTGAACACCGGGGAGCTGTTTTTT.

The gene calls are TRBV2 and TRBJ1-5; TRBD1 aligns across 7 bases. Germline lookup yields CDR1 SNHLY and CDR2 FYNNEI. The CDR3 sequence is 15 residues long. Trimming cost V 5 bases and J 8 bases; bases outside gene matches: 12. The CDR3 sequence: CASSFTGDQKKPQHF. In nucleotides, the CDR3 is TGTGCCAGCAGTTTTACAGGGGATCAGAAAAAGCCCCAGCATTTT. Variable domain in full (rest from reference TRBV2 and TRBJ1-5): EPEVTQTPSHQVTQMGQEVILRCVPISNHLYFYWYRQILGQKVEFLVSFYNNEISEKSEIFDDQFSVERPDGSNFTLKIRSTKLEDSAMYFCASSFTGDQKKPQHFGDGTRLSIL.

The chain carries TRBV5-6 and TRBJ1-6, with TRBD1 as a possible D gene (6 bases). The length of the CDR3 is 16 residues. Trimming stripped 1 base from V and 7 bases from J, with 15 bases between. Per the germline V gene, CDR1 is SGHDT and CDR2 is YYEEEE. The CDR3 reads CASSLWAGEPNSPLHF. The CDR3 nucleotides read TGTGCCAGCAGCTTGTGGGCAGGGGAACCAAATTCACCCCTCCACTTT.

This clone was recorded a few times. The chain carries TRBV5-1 and TRBJ2-7; tentatively, D is TRBD1 or TRBD2 (5 bases each). The CDR3 has 15 amino acids. Germline CDR1 SGHRS, CDR2 YFSETQ. Trimming took off 0 bases at V and 4 bases at J, with 14 bases between the two ends. DNA for the CDR3: TGCGCCAGCAGCTTGGCCGGGACGTTTCCGTACGAGCAGTACTTC. This translates into CASSLAGTFPYEQYF.

The V gene is TRBV10-3, the J gene TRBJ2-1; TRBD2 matches at 12 bases. Looked up from germline, CDR1 is ENHRY and CDR2 is SYGVKD. J was trimmed by 7 bases and V by 7 bases; bases with no gene match: 5. The CDR3 length is 14 residues. The CDR3 loop reads CAITTSGGPNEQFF. The CDR3 nucleotides are TGTGCCATCACGACTAGCGGGGGCCCTAATGAGCAGTTCTTC.

The V gene is TRBV28, the J gene TRBJ2-7, with D maybe TRBD1 (6 bases). The CDR3 length is 13 residues. Germline V lookup: CDR1 MDHEN, CDR2 SYDVKM. Deletions cut 3 bases from V and 4 bases from J, with 10 bases between. This chain's CDR3 is CASSLSTGYEQYF. Here the CDR3 DNA reads TGTGCCAGCAGTTTGTCTACAGGGTACGAGCAGTACTTC.

CDR3 DNA: TGTGCCAGCAGCGTAGTGCACACCGGGGAGCTGTTTTTT. Translating it yields CASSVVHTGELFF. The chain carries TRBV9 and TRBJ2-2, with unresolved D. Germline V gene lookup returns CDR1 SGDLS and CDR2 YYNGEE. CDR3 length equals 13 residues. V was shortened by 0 bases and J by 3 bases, with 3 bases between the two germline ends.

The chain joins TRBV28 to TRBJ1-3; D gene uncertain. This CDR3 is 15 amino acids long. CDR1 and CDR2 from the germline V gene are MDHEN and SYDVKM. Trimming removed 4 bases from V and 0 bases from J, with 10 bases in between. CDR3 protein: CASSWVQLSGNTIYF. For the CDR3, the DNA is TGTGCCAGCAGTTGGGTACAGCTCTCTGGAAACACCATATATTTT. The whole variable domain, remainder taken from reference TRBV28 and TRBJ1-3, is DVKVTQSSRYLVKRTGEKVFLECVQDMDHENMFWYRQDPGLGLRLIYFSYDVKMKEKGDIPEGYSVSREKKERFSLILESASTNQTSMYLCASSWVQLSGNTIYFGEGSWLTVV.

The chain recombines TRBV30 with TRBJ1-3; the D is unclear. The CDR3 is 15 residues long. The V gene lost 0 bases and the J gene lost 0 bases, with 9 bases spanning the gap. Germline CDR1 and CDR2: GTSNPN and SVGIG (reference sequence). The CDR3 here is CAWSVGGLSGNTIYF. DNA of the CDR3: TGTGCCTGGAGTGTAGGAGGCCTCTCTGGAAACACCATATATTTT.

This chain joins TRBV27 and TRBJ1-1, with D tentatively TRBD1 (6 bases). Trimming removed 3 bases at V and 4 bases at J, with 12 bases between. Germline-derived CDR1 and CDR2 are MNHEY and SMNVEV (reference sequence). CDR3 length: 14 residues. The CDR3 spells CASSFAQGITEAFF. CDR3 sequence (DNA): TGTGCCAGCAGTTTCGCCCAGGGGATCACTGAAGCTTTCTTT.

This chain links TRBV19 with TRBJ2-2; 12 bases are a match to TRBD1. There are 19 residues in the CDR3. Germline CDR1 is LNHDA and CDR2 is SQIVND (reference sequence). Germline trimming cut 6 bases from V and 1 base from J; bases unmatched to any gene: 12. CDR3: CASRIKPGQGAGNTGELFF. DNA for the CDR3: TGTGCCAGTAGGATTAAACCGGGACAGGGGGCGGGGAACACCGGGGAGCTGTTTTTT.

This chain joins TRBV21-1 and TRBJ1-3. TRBV21-1 is a recognized pseudogene. The CDR3 has 12 residues. CDR3: CASMRPGNTIYF. In DNA form, the CDR3 reads TGTGCCAGCATGAGGCCAGGAAACACCATATATTTT.

This rearrangement joins TRBV30 to TRBJ1-1; 7 bases map to TRBD1. CDR1 is GTSNPN, CDR2 SVGIG, per germline (reference sequence). Unmatched junction bases numbered 4, after V lost 5 bases and J lost 4 bases. This CDR3 comprises 12 residues. This CDR3 is CAWDSGGTEAFF. As DNA, the CDR3 is TGTGCCTGGGATTCAGGGGGCACTGAAGCTTTCTTT.

The rearrangement uses TRBV7-9 and TRBJ2-5, with a weak D call TRBD1 (6 bases). The CDR3 runs 14 residues. Germline CDR1 and CDR2: SEHNR and FQNEAQ (reference sequence). The ends were cut back, 1 base at V and 4 bases at J, with 10 bases in the middle. CDR3 amino acids: CASSLETGRETQYF. The CDR3 bases are TGTGCCAGCAGCTTAGAGACAGGTAGAGAGACCCAGTACTTC. Full variable domain (missing parts from reference TRBV7-9 and TRBJ2-5): DTGVSQNPRHKITKRGQNVTFRCDPISEHNRLYWYRQTLGQGPEFLTYFQNEAQLEKSRLLSDRFSAERPKGSFSTLEIQRTEQGDSAMYLCASSLETGRETQYFGPGTRLLVL.

The chain is built from TRBV10-2 and TRBJ2-7, with D unresolved. Trimming shortened V by 6 bases and J by 5 bases, and 11 bases separated the two germline ends. The CDR3 length is 12 residues. The germline V gene encodes CDR1 WSHSY and CDR2 SAAADI. As DNA, the CDR3 is TGCGCCAGCAGGGGGAAGGTTGACGAGCAGTACTTC. Translating gives CASRGKVDEQYF.

The chain couples TRBV5-6 to TRBJ2-7, with 7 bases aligning to TRBD1. Trimming at V came to 5 bases and at J to 0 bases, leaving 8 bases not matched to a gene. The germline gives CDR1 SGHDT, CDR2 YYEEEE. The CDR3 is 15 residues long. CDR3 sequence (DNA): TGTGCCAGCAGTCGTCTAGACAGGGTCTCCTACGAGCAGTACTTC. Its protein is CASSRLDRVSYEQYF.

This clone was counted only a few times. V gene TRBV7-6 combines with J gene TRBJ2-7, with D perhaps matching TRBD1 or TRBD2 (5 bases each). Germline CDR1 and CDR2: SGHVS and FNYEAQ. Trimming took 3 bases from V and 3 from J, leaving 6 bases between them. The CDR3 loop spans 12 amino acids. In DNA form, the CDR3 reads TGTGCCAGCAGCTTGAGGGGCTACGAGCAGTACTTC. This gives the protein CASSLRGYEQYF.

This sequence joins TRBV5-5 and TRBJ1-1, with D maybe TRBD1 (6 bases). This CDR3 is 15 amino acids long. Germline CDR1 SGHKS, CDR2 YYEKEE (reference sequence). V was clipped by 1 base and J by 5 bases, with 15 bases between them. The CDR3 bases are TGTGCCAGCAGCTTGCGAGGGGGTGGGTGGACTGAAGCTTTCTTT. Encoded protein: CASSLRGGGWTEAFF.

The chain couples TRBV28 to TRBJ2-5; 7 nucleotides line up with TRBD1. The CDR3 contains 15 residues. Trimming removed 3 bases from V and 0 bases from J; junction bases left unmatched: 4. Germline V gives CDR1 MDHEN, CDR2 SYDVKM. DNA of the CDR3: TGTGCCAGCAGTTTCCCGACAGGGTACCAAGAGACCCAGTACTTC. Amino acid sequence: CASSFPTGYQETQYF.

This rearrangement joins TRBV5-1 to TRBJ2-6, with 10 bases lining up with TRBD2. J was trimmed by 2 bases and V by 3 bases; bases with no gene match: 11. The CDR3 sequence is 19 residues long. In germline, CDR1 is SGHRS, CDR2 YFSETQ. The CDR3 reads CASSSIWTSGATGANVLTF. The CDR3 DNA reads as TGCGCCAGCAGCTCGATCTGGACTAGCGGAGCTACTGGGGCCAACGTCCTGACTTTC. Together with reference TRBV5-1 and TRBJ2-6, the CDR3 gives the full variable domain: KAGVTQTPRYLIKTRGQQVTLSCSPISGHRSVSWYQQTPGQGLQFLFEYFSETQRNKGNFPGRFSGRQFSNSRSEMNVSTLELGDSALYLCASSSIWTSGATGANVLTFGAGSRLTVL.

V usage is TRBV4-1 and J usage is TRBJ2-7, with 7 bases matching TRBD1. Germline V gives CDR1 MGHRA, CDR2 YSYEKL. Trimming removed 4 bases from V and 2 bases from J; junction bases left unmatched: 11. CDR3 length equals 16 residues. This CDR3 is CASSPYPDRMPYEQYF. The DNA for the CDR3 is TGCGCCAGCAGCCCATACCCGGACAGGATGCCCTACGAGCAGTACTTC.

The chain has TRBV27 and TRBJ2-2; D is perhaps TRBD1 (5 bases). The CDR3 contains 13 residues. V was trimmed by 6 bases and J by 1 base, leaving 6 bases between them. Per the germline V gene, CDR1 is MNHEY and CDR2 is SMNVEV (reference sequence). The CDR3 DNA reads TGTGCCAGCAGGGGGCGGAACACCGGGGAGCTGTTTTTT. It yields the protein CASRGRNTGELFF.

By proportion, this clone is hyperexpanded. The rearrangement joins TRBV18 to TRBJ2-5, with D hard to call. The V end lost 0 bases, the J end lost 5 bases, and 10 bases lay between the germline ends. Germline-derived CDR1 and CDR2 are KGHSH and LQKENI. This CDR3 is built from 14 residues. The CDR3 coding sequence is TGTGCCAGCTCACCACCGCCGTATATCGAGACCCAGTACTTC. Encoded protein: CASSPPPYIETQYF.